The source of this T cell receptor beta chain is a study of OX40 agonist ivuxolimab in advanced cancers. Study-wide background: Partial responses were achieved by three patients, of whom one had hepatocellular carcinoma and two had cutaneous melanoma.

Data came from immunoSEQ multiplex PCR; TCRdb stores just in-frame clones and leaves some out. Among about 76,000 clones listed, 70% to 90% were seen once. This clone was counted a single time. Its cognate antigen is unknown. Study-level points and caveats: On average, CD8+ T cells had more expanded clones than CD4+.

The V and J ends lost 0 bases and 5 bases respectively, with 14 bases between them. Germline V gene lookup returns CDR1 SGDLS and CDR2 YYNGEE. The CDR3 extends over 16 amino acids. The source material was CD4+ or CD8+ T cells sorted from blood, sampled in a trial of the OX40 agonist ivuxolimab. This sequence was found in an adult with an advanced solid tumor such as melanoma, head and neck, liver or kidney cancer. The rearrangement uses TRBV9 and TRBJ2-2, with a possible D match to TRBD2 (6 bases). This CDR3 is CASSVASRRATGELFF. In nucleotides, the CDR3 is TGTGCCAGCAGCGTAGCTAGCCGGAGGGCGACCGGGGAGCTGTTTTTT. Using reference TRBV9 and TRBJ2-2 for the parts outside the CDR3, the full variable domain is DSGVTQTPKHLITATGQRVTLRCSPRSGDLSVYWYQQSLDQGLQFLIQYYNGEERAKGNILERFSAQQFPDLHSELNLSSLELGDSALYFCASSVASRRATGELFFGEGSRLTVL.